These 20 T cell receptor beta chains came from one sample sequenced in a study of identical twins. TCRdb itself ran the 5' RACE reads through MiXCR, one entry per CDR3 protein. Of hundreds of thousands of distinct CDR3 sequences in the sample, over 8.5% are singletons; the top ten hold 0.75% to 1%. These data were likewise used in another study, on yellow fever vaccine responses in identical twins.

Sequenced input: PBMCs. The receptors were gathered from a woman aged 18-35 years in good health.

This clonotype was observed a handful of times. V is TRBV20-1 and J is TRBJ2-5; D may be TRBD1 (6 bases). Germline assignment: CDR1 DFQATT and CDR2 SNEGSKA (reference sequence). The V gene lost 0 bases and the J gene lost 5 bases, with 19 bases spanning the gap. The CDR3 runs 16 residues. The CDR3 reads CSARERLRGGGETQYF. The CDR3 region has the DNA TGCAGTGCTAGAGAGAGGTTGAGAGGGGGTGGGGAGACCCAGTACTTC.

The chain joins TRBV20-1 to TRBJ2-5; 12 bases line up with TRBD2. The length of the CDR3 is 16 residues. The V gene end was trimmed by 5 bases and the J gene end by 5 bases; junction bases not matched to a gene: 12. Germline values: CDR1 DFQATT, CDR2 SNEGSKA (reference sequence). The CDR3 region has the DNA TGCAGTGCTCCAAAGTCTAGCGGGAGGGCCATGGAGACCCAGTACTTC. It encodes CSAPKSSGRAMETQYF.

The chain links TRBV27 to TRBJ2-7, with TRBD2 matching 15 bases. V was clipped by 3 bases and J by 2 bases; unmatched bases: 8. Looked up from germline, CDR1 is MNHEY and CDR2 is SMNVEV (reference sequence). The CDR3 extends over 18 amino acids. The CDR3: CASSFGGTSGRLPYEQYF. The DNA for the CDR3 is TGTGCCAGCAGTTTCGGGGGGACTAGCGGGAGGCTACCCTACGAGCAGTACTTC.

This clonotype was seen a few times. The chain combines TRBV28 with TRBJ2-2; the match to TRBD2 covers 11 bases. In germline, CDR1 is MDHEN, CDR2 SYDVKM. V was clipped by 5 bases and J by 0 bases; unmatched bases: 5. There are 17 residues in the CDR3. The CDR3 DNA reads as TGTGCCAGCAGTCGACTAGCGGGACTTGCGAACACCGGGGAGCTGTTTTTT. This codes for CASSRLAGLANTGELFF.

The count of this clonotype is one. The chain joins TRBV28 to TRBJ2-1; 12 nucleotides agree with TRBD2. The last part of the DNA fits TRBJ2-7 better; the J call may be wrong. This CDR3 is built from 15 residues. Germline CDR1 reads MDHEN; CDR2 reads SYDVKM. The CDR3 sequence is CASNALAGGRNEQYF. The DNA for the CDR3 is TGTGCCAGCAACGCTCTAGCGGGAGGGCGCAATGAGCAGTACTTC.

This clonotype was observed a few times. The chain links TRBV27 to TRBJ2-7; D might be TRBD1 or TRBD2, each matching 7 bases. Germline CDR1 is MNHEY and CDR2 is SMNVEV (reference sequence). CDR3 length equals 15 residues. With 5 bases removed from V and 2 bases from J, the gap between germline ends came to 16 bases. CDR3 region: CASSPPGGAAYEQYF. CDR3 nucleotide sequence: TGTGCCAGCAGTCCCCCAGGGGGGGCGGCCTACGAGCAGTACTTC.

This clonotype was detected ten times or more. V gene TRBV15 combines with J gene TRBJ2-1, with D maybe TRBD1 (6 bases). CDR1 is LNHNV and CDR2 is YYDKDF in the germline V gene (reference sequence). Trimming shortened V by 3 bases and J by 8 bases, and 17 bases separated the two germline ends. The CDR3 runs to 15 residues. CDR3 in DNA: TGTGCCACCAGCAGCGGGGTAGGGGGTAACGATGAGCAGTTCTTC. Translated, it gives CATSSGVGGNDEQFF.

The sample holds many counts of this clonotype. DNA for the CDR3: TGCAGTGCCTTAATAGGAGGGTATGCTGAGCAGTTCTTC. Translating it yields CSALIGGYAEQFF. V gene TRBV20-1 combines with J gene TRBJ2-1, with D possibly TRBD2 on 6 matching bases. Trimming shortened V by 6 bases and J by 9 bases, and 18 bases separated the two germline ends. This CDR3 is 13 amino acids long. CDR1 is DFQATT, CDR2 SNEGSKA, per germline (reference sequence).

This clonotype was seen more than once but under ten times. The chain combines TRBV29-1 with TRBJ2-3; TRBD1 or TRBD2 may be the D gene (5 bases each). CDR1 is SQVTM and CDR2 is ANQGSEA in the germline V gene. This CDR3 is 17 amino acids long. V shed 2 bases and J shed 5 bases, with 23 bases lying between them. The CDR3 is CSVEPNGDPRGRDTQYF. In nucleotides, the CDR3 is TGCAGCGTTGAACCCAACGGGGACCCAAGAGGCAGAGATACGCAGTATTTT.

In its sample, this clonotype was seen a few times. The V gene is TRBV12-3 or TRBV12-4, the J gene TRBJ2-1; 13 bases map to TRBD2. There are 14 residues in the CDR3. Trimming at V came to 6 bases and at J to 8 bases, leaving 4 bases not matched to a gene. The CDR3 sequence: CASSIGLAGDEQFF. Here the CDR3 DNA reads TGTGCCAGCAGCATCGGACTAGCGGGGGATGAGCAGTTCTTC.

This clonotype has more than one count but fewer than ten. The V and J genes are TRBV6-5 and TRBJ1-2; D not certain. Deletions cut 6 bases from V and 8 bases from J, with 16 bases between. Germline lookup yields CDR1 MNHEY and CDR2 SVGAGI. There are 13 residues in the CDR3. CDR3 DNA sequence: TGTGCCAGCAGCAACTCGGGTACTGGAGGCTACACCTTC. Protein: CASSNSGTGGYTF.

The V gene is TRBV20-1, the J gene TRBJ2-1, with TRBD2 matching 8 bases. From germline, CDR1 is DFQATT and CDR2 SNEGSKA (reference sequence). The CDR3 is 15 amino acids. V lost 7 bases to trimming and J lost 5 bases; unmatched junction nucleotides: 13. The CDR3 DNA sequence: TGCAGTGTCCAGAGGGGCAGCGGGAGAAACAATGAGCAGTTCTTC. Amino acid sequence: CSVQRGSGRNNEQFF.

In its sample, this clonotype was seen a few times. The chain is built from TRBV7-2 and TRBJ2-3; 7 nucleotides agree with TRBD2. V dropped 8 bases and J dropped 8; count of bases not matched to a gene: 13. Germline CDR1 and CDR2: SGHTA and FQGNSA. The CDR3 consists of 14 residues. CDR3 DNA sequence: TGTGCCAGCCAGCCGGGACTACCTTCAGGTACGCAGTATTTT. Its protein is CASQPGLPSGTQYF.

The rearrangement joins TRBV20-1 to TRBJ2-1; no clear D. Germline CDR1 is DFQATT and CDR2 is SNEGSKA (reference sequence). The CDR3 contains 14 residues. V lost 2 bases to trimming and J lost 3 bases, with 11 bases between them. CDR3 protein: CSARKVGLYNEQFF. The CDR3 nucleotides read TGCAGTGCTAGAAAGGTCGGGCTCTACAATGAGCAGTTCTTC.

V and J are TRBV7-6 and TRBJ2-2, with D possibly being TRBD1 (6 bases). CDR1 and CDR2 from the germline V gene are SGHVS and FNYEAQ. V lost 7 bases, J lost 4 bases, and 16 bases lay in between. The CDR3 is 15 amino acids. CDR3 in amino acids: CASTLVGALTGELFF. CDR3 coding DNA: TGTGCCAGCACCCTCGTGGGGGCGCTCACCGGGGAGCTGTTTTTT.

V and J are TRBV10-3 and TRBJ2-7; possible D gene TRBD1, 5 bases. V was pared by 6 bases and J by 3 bases, with 9 bases between. The V gene's germline CDR1 is ENHRY and CDR2 SYGVKD. The CDR3 consists of 12 residues. The CDR3 DNA is TGTGCCATCAGGGACATTAACTACGAGCAGTACTTC. Translated, it gives CAIRDINYEQYF.

J is TRBJ2-1 and V is TRBV13; the D is unclear. Germline V gene sequence: CDR1 PRHDT, CDR2 FYEKMQ (reference sequence). Trimming took 5 bases from V and 10 from J, leaving 15 bases between them. This CDR3 spans 13 amino acids. CDR3 nucleotides: TGTGCCAGCAGCACCCGACACGGAAGGGAGCAGTTCTTC. It translates to CASSTRHGREQFF.

This clonotype showed up just once. This CDR3 reads CASSYVAGTQYF. CDR3 bases: TGTGCCAGCAGTTATGTCGCGGGGACCCAGTACTTC. The chain links TRBV6-2 or TRBV6-3 to TRBJ2-5, with a weak D call TRBD2 (5 bases). This CDR3 has 12 amino acids. Per the germline V gene, CDR1 is MNHEY and CDR2 is SVGEGT. Trimming shortened V by 3 bases and J by 7 bases, and 9 bases separated the two germline ends.

The gene calls are TRBV4-3 and TRBJ2-6; D is uncertain. The V gene lost 0 bases and the J gene lost 1 base, with 10 bases spanning the gap. This CDR3 spans 17 amino acids. Germline V gene lookup returns CDR1 LGHNA and CDR2 YSLEER. The CDR3 DNA reads as TGCGCCAGCAGCCAAGATGCATCACCATCTGGGGCCAACGTCCTGACTTTC. Its protein is CASSQDASPSGANVLTF.

This rearrangement joins TRBV18 to TRBJ2-5, with 7 positions matching TRBD1. The junction had 1 base not matched to a gene; V was cut back by 5 bases and J by 1 base. Germline CDR1 is KGHSH and CDR2 is LQKENI. The CDR3 length is 13 residues. CDR3 loop: CASSDRVQETQYF. CDR3 coding DNA: TGTGCCAGCTCAGACAGGGTCCAAGAGACCCAGTACTTC.